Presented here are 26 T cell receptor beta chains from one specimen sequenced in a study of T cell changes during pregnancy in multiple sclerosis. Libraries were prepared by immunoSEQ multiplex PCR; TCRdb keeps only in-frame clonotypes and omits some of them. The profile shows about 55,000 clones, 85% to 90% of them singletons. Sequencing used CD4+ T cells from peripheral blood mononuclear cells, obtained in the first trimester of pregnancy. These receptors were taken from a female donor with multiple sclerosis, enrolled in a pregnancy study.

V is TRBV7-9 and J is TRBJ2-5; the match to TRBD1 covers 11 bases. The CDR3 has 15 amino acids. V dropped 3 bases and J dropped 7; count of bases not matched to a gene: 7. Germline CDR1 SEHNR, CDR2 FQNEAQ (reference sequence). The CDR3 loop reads CASSLKGQGVGTQYF. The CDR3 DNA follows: TGTGCCAGCAGCTTGAAGGGACAGGGGGTTGGGACCCAGTACTTC.

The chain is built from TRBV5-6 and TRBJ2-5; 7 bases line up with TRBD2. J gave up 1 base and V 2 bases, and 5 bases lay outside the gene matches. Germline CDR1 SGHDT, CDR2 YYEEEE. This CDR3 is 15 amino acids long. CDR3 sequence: CASSFTGGSQETQYF. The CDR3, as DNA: TGTGCCAGCAGCTTTACTGGCGGGAGCCAAGAGACCCAGTACTTC.

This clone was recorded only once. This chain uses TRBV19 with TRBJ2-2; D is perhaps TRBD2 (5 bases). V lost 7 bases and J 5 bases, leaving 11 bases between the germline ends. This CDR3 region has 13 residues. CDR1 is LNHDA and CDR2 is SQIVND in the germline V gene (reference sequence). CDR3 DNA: TGTGCCAGTATCCACGGGGTGACCGGGGAGCTGTTTTTT. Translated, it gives CASIHGVTGELFF.

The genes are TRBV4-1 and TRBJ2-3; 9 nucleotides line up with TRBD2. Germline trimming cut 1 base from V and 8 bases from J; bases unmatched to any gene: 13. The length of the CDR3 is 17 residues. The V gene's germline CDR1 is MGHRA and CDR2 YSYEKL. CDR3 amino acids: CASSQGNGGRGAGTQYF. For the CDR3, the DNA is TGCGCCAGCAGCCAAGGGAACGGCGGGAGGGGGGCCGGTACGCAGTATTTT.

CDR3 protein: CASTTGPSYEQYF. In DNA form, the CDR3 reads TGTGCCAGCACGACAGGGCCGTCCTACGAGCAGTACTTC. The chain has TRBV7-2 and TRBJ2-7; 7 nucleotides line up with TRBD1. This CDR3 spans 13 amino acids. Germline assignment: CDR1 SGHTA and CDR2 FQGNSA. Losses at the gene ends were 7 bases for V and 1 base for J; bases not matched to a gene: 4.

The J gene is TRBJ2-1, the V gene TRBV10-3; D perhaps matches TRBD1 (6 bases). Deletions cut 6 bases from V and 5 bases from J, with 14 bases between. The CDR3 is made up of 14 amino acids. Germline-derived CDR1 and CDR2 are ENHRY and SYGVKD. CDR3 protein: CAIRDPRGHNEQFF. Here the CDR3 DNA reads TGTGCCATCAGAGATCCCAGGGGCCACAATGAGCAGTTCTTC.

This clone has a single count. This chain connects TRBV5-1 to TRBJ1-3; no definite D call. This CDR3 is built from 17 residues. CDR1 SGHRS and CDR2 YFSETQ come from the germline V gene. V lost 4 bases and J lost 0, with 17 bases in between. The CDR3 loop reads CASSRTNSGNSGNTIYF. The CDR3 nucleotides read TGCGCCAGCAGCCGCACCAATTCAGGCAACTCTGGAAACACCATATATTTT.

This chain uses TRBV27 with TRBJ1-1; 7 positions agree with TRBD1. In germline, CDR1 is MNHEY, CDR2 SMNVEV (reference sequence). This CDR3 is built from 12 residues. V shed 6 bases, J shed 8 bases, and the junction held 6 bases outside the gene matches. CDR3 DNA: TGTGCCAGCAGACCCCGGACAGGCGAAGCTTTCTTT. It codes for CASRPRTGEAFF.

The CDR3, as DNA: TGCGCCAGCAGCTTGGCCGGGGGACTAGCGGGGGCCATAAGCACAGATACGCAGTATTTT. Amino acid sequence: CASSLAGGLAGAISTDTQYF. The chain is built from TRBV5-1 and TRBJ2-3; 14 nucleotides match TRBD2. J lost 0 bases, V lost 0 bases, and 9 bases had no gene match. CDR1 is SGHRS and CDR2 is YFSETQ in the germline V gene. The CDR3 sequence is 20 residues long.

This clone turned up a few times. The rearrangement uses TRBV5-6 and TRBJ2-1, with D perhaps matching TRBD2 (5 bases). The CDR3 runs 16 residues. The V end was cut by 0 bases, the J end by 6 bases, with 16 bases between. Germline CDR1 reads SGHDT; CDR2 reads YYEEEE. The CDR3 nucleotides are TGTGCCAGCAGCTTGGGTCTAGCCGACCTCGTCAATGAGCAGTTCTTC. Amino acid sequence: CASSLGLADLVNEQFF.

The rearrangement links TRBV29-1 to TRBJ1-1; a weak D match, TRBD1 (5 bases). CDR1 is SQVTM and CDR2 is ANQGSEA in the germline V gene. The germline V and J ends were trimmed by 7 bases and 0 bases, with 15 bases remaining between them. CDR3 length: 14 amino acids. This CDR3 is CSATRVLMNTEAFF. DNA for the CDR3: TGCAGCGCCACCAGGGTGCTCATGAACACTGAAGCTTTCTTT.

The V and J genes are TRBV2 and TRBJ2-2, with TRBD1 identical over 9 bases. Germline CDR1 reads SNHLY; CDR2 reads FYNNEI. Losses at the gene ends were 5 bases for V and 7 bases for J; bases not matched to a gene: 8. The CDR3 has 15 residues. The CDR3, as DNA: TGTGCCAGCAGTCCTAACAGGGGGCTCGGCGGGGAGCTGTTTTTT. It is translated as CASSPNRGLGGELFF.

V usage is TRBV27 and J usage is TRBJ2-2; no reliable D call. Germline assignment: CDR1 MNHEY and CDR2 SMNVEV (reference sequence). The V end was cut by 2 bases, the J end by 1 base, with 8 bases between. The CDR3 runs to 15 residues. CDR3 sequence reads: CASSLRAWNTGELFF. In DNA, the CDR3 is TGTGCCAGCAGTTTAAGAGCCTGGAACACCGGGGAGCTGTTTTTT.

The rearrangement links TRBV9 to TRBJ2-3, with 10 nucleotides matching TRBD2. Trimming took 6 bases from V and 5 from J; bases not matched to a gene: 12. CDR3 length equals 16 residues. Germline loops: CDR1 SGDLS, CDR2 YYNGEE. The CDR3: CASTRSGRALGDTQYF. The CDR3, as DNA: TGTGCCAGCACGAGGAGCGGGAGGGCCCTCGGAGATACGCAGTATTTT.

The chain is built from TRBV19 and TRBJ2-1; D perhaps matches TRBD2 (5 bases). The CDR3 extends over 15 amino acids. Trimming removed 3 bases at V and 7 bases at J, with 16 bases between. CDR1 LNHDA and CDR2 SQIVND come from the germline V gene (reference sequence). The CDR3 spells CASSILGGTGNEQFF. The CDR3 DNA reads TGTGCCAGTAGTATCTTAGGAGGCACGGGGAATGAGCAGTTCTTC.

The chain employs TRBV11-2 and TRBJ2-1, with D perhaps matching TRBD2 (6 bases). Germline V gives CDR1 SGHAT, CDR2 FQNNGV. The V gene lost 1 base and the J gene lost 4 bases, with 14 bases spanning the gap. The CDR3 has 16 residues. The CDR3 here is CASSLGAGGEYNEQFF. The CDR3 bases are TGTGCCAGCAGCTTAGGGGCGGGCGGGGAGTACAATGAGCAGTTCTTC.

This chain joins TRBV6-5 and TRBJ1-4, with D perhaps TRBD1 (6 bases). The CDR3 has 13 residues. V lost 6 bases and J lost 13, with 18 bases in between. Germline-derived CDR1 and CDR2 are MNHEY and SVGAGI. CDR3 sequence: CASSPDSPLVLFF. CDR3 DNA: TGTGCCAGCAGCCCGGACAGTCCCCTTGTACTGTTTTTT.

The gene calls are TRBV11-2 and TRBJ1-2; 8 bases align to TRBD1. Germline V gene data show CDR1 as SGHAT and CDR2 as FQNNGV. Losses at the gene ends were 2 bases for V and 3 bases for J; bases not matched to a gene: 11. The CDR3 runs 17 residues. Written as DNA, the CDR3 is TGTGCCAGCAGCTTAACTCTTTCAGCAGGGGGCGACTATGGCTACACCTTC. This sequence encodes CASSLTLSAGGDYGYTF. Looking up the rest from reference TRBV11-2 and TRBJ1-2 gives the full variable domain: EAGVAQSPRYKIIEKRQSVAFWCNPISGHATLYWYQQILGQGPKLLIQFQNNGVVDDSQLPKDRFSAERLKGVDSTLKIQPAKLEDSAVYLCASSLTLSAGGDYGYTFGSGTRLTVV.

CDR3 sequence (DNA): TGTGCCAGTAGGGCACCGGGACAGGGGCACTACGAGCAGTACTTC. Translation: CASRAPGQGHYEQYF. V gene TRBV19 combines with J gene TRBJ2-7; TRBD1 agrees at 10 bases. This CDR3 has 15 amino acids. After removal of 6 bases from V and 3 bases from J, the junction contained 8 bases not matched to a gene. Germline CDR1 is LNHDA and CDR2 is SQIVND (reference sequence).

CDR3 bases: TGTGCCAGCAGTTTATTGTACGGGACAGGGAGGGAGGACACTGAAGCTTTCTTT. This sequence encodes CASSLLYGTGREDTEAFF. The chain links TRBV28 to TRBJ1-1; 9 nucleotides line up with TRBD1. J lost 3 bases, V lost 1 base, and 12 bases had no gene match. CDR1 and CDR2 (germline): MDHEN, SYDVKM. The CDR3 spans 18 residues.

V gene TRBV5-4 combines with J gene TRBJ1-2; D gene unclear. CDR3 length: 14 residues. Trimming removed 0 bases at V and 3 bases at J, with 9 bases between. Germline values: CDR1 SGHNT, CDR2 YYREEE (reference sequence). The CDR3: CASSLDQADYGYTF. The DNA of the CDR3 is TGTGCCAGCAGCTTGGACCAAGCTGACTATGGCTACACCTTC.

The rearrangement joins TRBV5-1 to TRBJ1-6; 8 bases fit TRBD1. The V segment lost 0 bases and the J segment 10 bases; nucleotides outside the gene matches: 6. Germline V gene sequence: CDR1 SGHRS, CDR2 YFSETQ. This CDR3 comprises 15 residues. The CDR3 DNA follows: TGCGCCAGCAGCTTGGTATCAGGGGGCGACTCACCCCTCCACTTT. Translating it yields CASSLVSGGDSPLHF.

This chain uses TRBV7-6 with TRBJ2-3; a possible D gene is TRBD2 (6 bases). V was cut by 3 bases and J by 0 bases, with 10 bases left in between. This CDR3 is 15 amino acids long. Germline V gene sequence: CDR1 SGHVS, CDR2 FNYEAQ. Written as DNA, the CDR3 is TGTGCCAGCAGCTTGGACTATCCTAGCACAGATACGCAGTATTTT. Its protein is CASSLDYPSTDTQYF.

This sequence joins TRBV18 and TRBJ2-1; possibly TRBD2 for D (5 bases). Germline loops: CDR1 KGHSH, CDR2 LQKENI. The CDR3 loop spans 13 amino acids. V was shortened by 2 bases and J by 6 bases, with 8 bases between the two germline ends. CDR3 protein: CASSPIGGNEQFF. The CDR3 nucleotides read TGTGCCAGCTCACCAATCGGAGGCAATGAGCAGTTCTTC.

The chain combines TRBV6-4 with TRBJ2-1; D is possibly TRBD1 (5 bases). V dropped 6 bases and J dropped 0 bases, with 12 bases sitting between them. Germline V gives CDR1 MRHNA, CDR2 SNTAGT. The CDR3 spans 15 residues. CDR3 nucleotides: TGTGCCAGCAGCACAACAGGCGACTCCTACAATGAGCAGTTCTTC. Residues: CASSTTGDSYNEQFF.

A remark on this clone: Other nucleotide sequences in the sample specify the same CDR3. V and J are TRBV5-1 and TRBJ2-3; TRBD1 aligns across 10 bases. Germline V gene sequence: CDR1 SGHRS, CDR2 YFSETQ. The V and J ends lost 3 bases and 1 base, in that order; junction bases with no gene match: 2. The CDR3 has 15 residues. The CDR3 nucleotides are TGCGCCAGCAGCTCCGGGACAGGGGGCACAGATACGCAGTATTTT. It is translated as CASSSGTGGTDTQYF.